Sequencing of this T cell receptor (beta chain) was carried out in a study of blood T cell repertoires in COVID-19. Repertoires were generated with immunoSEQ multiplex PCR, while TCRdb's copy carries only in-frame clones and drops some. Among 200,000 to 250,000 clones listed, roughly 85% were seen once. This clone was detected only once. The TCR sequence derives from a man aged 30-40 years who had recovered from COVID-19. The sample consisted of peripheral blood.

The CDR3 spells CSVTPGQETTDTQYF. The DNA of the CDR3 is TGCAGCGTTACCCCGGGACAGGAGACCACAGATACGCAGTATTTT. The rearrangement uses TRBV29-1 and TRBJ2-3, with TRBD1 matching 8 bases. The CDR3 loop spans 15 amino acids. V was pared by 5 bases and J by 2 bases, with 9 bases of the junction left unmatched. Germline V CDR1 and CDR2: SQVTM, ANQGSEA.